These 14 T cell receptor beta chains came from one sample sequenced in a study of blood T cell repertoires in COVID-19. The table came from immunoSEQ multiplex PCR; TCRdb's copy has only in-frame clones and leaves some out. The data contain approximately 190,000 clones, around 80% of them singletons. The source material was peripheral blood. Receptor source: a woman aged 55 to 70 with COVID-19, enrolled during active disease.

This clone was counted between two and nine times. This chain joins TRBV4-2 and TRBJ1-3, with a possible D match to TRBD1 (6 bases). CDR3 length: 18 amino acids. From germline, CDR1 is LGHNA and CDR2 YNFKEQ. Trimming removed 1 base at V and 2 bases at J, with 18 bases between. The CDR3 region is CASSQGDGGPGTGNTIYF. DNA for the CDR3: TGTGCCAGCAGCCAAGGTGACGGGGGGCCCGGCACTGGAAACACCATATATTTT.

J is TRBJ2-3 and V is TRBV29-1, with 12 bases that match TRBD2. J was trimmed by 6 bases and V by 5 bases; bases with no gene match: 3. Germline assignment: CDR1 SQVTM and CDR2 ANQGSEA. CDR3 length equals 13 residues. The CDR3 spells CSVSTSGSDTQYF. In nucleotides, the CDR3 is TGCAGCGTTTCGACTAGCGGGAGTGATACGCAGTATTTT.

The chain uses TRBV27 and TRBJ1-6; no firm D call. Trimming took 2 bases from V and 10 from J, leaving 9 bases between them. The CDR3 has 13 amino acids. Germline V gene sequence: CDR1 MNHEY, CDR2 SMNVEV (reference sequence). The DNA of the CDR3 is TGTGCCAGCAGTTTAACAGTCCTCTCACCCCTCCACTTT. Its translation: CASSLTVLSPLHF.

Points on this clone: The junction differs from germline at one of its ends, possibly a read error. The chain joins TRBV5-5 to TRBJ2-2, with TRBD2 as a possible D gene (6 bases). This CDR3 has 14 residues. CDR1 is SGHKS, CDR2 YYEKEE, per germline (reference sequence). The CDR3 coding sequence is TGTGCCAGCAGCTTGCGCGGGAACACCGAGGAGCTGTTTTTT. This sequence encodes CASSLRGNTEELFF.

This rearrangement joins TRBV15 to TRBJ2-1; TRBD2 matches at 13 bases. In germline, CDR1 is LNHNV, CDR2 YYDKDF (reference sequence). V shed 3 bases and J 8 bases; nucleotides not matched to a gene: 7. The CDR3 has 16 residues. The CDR3 protein is CATSSLLAGGPDEQFF. As DNA, the CDR3 is TGTGCCACCAGCAGCTTACTAGCGGGAGGGCCCGATGAGCAGTTCTTC.

V usage is TRBV7-9 and J usage is TRBJ2-1; 11 bases match TRBD2. Looked up from germline, CDR1 is SEHNR and CDR2 is FQNEAQ (reference sequence). Trimming removed 5 bases from V and 0 bases from J; junction bases left unmatched: 9. This CDR3 is built from 18 residues. The CDR3 reads CASSSSGTSGRSYNEQFF. Here the CDR3 DNA reads TGTGCCAGCAGCAGTTCCGGGACTAGCGGACGCTCCTACAATGAGCAGTTCTTC.

This clone turned up a few times. The chain uses TRBV3-1 (or the pseudogene TRBV3-2) and TRBJ1-5, with TRBD1 identical over 8 bases. The CDR3 sequence is 14 residues long. Germline V gives CDR1 LGHDT, CDR2 YNNKEL (reference sequence). V lost 3 bases, J lost 7 bases, and 5 bases stayed unmatched. The DNA for the CDR3 is TGTGCCAGCAGCCACAGGGGGCGCGAGCAGCCCCAGCATTTT. Encoded protein: CASSHRGREQPQHF.

The chain recombines TRBV28 with TRBJ1-2, with D perhaps TRBD1 (5 bases). In germline, CDR1 is MDHEN, CDR2 SYDVKM. This CDR3 is built from 15 residues. V lost 4 bases to trimming and J lost 5 bases, with 17 bases between them. This CDR3 reads CASSYPLTETYGYTF. DNA of the CDR3: TGTGCCAGCAGTTACCCCCTGACAGAAACTTATGGCTACACCTTC.

The rearrangement uses TRBV30 and TRBJ2-1; 7 nucleotides match TRBD2. With 3 bases clipped from V and 6 bases from J, the junction kept 11 bases outside the gene matches. The CDR3 loop spans 15 amino acids. Germline assignment: CDR1 GTSNPN and CDR2 SVGIG (reference sequence). The CDR3 loop is CAWRGSGTRGNEQFF. CDR3 in DNA: TGTGCCTGGAGGGGCAGCGGGACCAGAGGCAATGAGCAGTTCTTC.

The rearrangement uses TRBV19 and TRBJ2-5, with D possibly being TRBD1 (6 bases). The V gene's germline CDR1 is LNHDA and CDR2 SQIVND (reference sequence). There are 15 residues in the CDR3. The V gene lost 5 bases and the J gene lost 4 bases, with 17 bases spanning the gap. The CDR3 protein is CASSAPGMTGETQYF. As DNA, the CDR3 is TGTGCCAGTAGTGCCCCCGGGATGACAGGAGAGACCCAGTACTTC.

This sequence joins TRBV5-1 and TRBJ2-1, with TRBD2 matching over 11 bases. Germline V gives CDR1 SGHRS, CDR2 YFSETQ. Trimming took 0 bases from V and 5 from J; bases not matched to a gene: 1. The CDR3 has 15 residues. CDR3 loop: CASSLVAGGDNEQFF. CDR3 nucleotide sequence: TGCGCCAGCAGCTTGGTAGCGGGAGGGGACAATGAGCAGTTCTTC.

This clone was seen only a few times. DNA for the CDR3: TGTGCCAGCAGCTTGAATTGGTATCGGGGTTCGAATGAGCAGTTCTTC. Its translation is CASSLNWYRGSNEQFF. This sequence joins TRBV11-2 and TRBJ2-1; TRBD2 is a possible D gene (5 bases). Germline lookup yields CDR1 SGHAT and CDR2 FQNNGV. V lost 3 bases to trimming and J lost 7 bases, with 19 bases between them. The CDR3 runs 16 residues.

The chain has TRBV3-1 (or the pseudogene TRBV3-2) and TRBJ2-7; TRBD1 aligns across 7 bases. Germline CDR1 reads LGHDT; CDR2 reads YNNKEL (reference sequence). CDR3 length: 15 residues. V lost 4 bases and J lost 5; bases outside the gene matches: 11. CDR3 bases: TGTGCCAGCAGCCGTCGAGACAGGGCTTTAGACGAGCAGTACTTC. Amino acid sequence: CASSRRDRALDEQYF.

The chain recombines TRBV28 with TRBJ1-3, with 7 positions matching TRBD1. The CDR3 spans 17 residues. CDR1 is MDHEN and CDR2 is SYDVKM in the germline V gene. V shed 6 bases and J 0 bases; nucleotides not matched to a gene: 11. CDR3 residues: CASSPSTGPVSGNTIYF. The DNA for the CDR3 is TGTGCCAGCAGCCCCTCGACAGGGCCCGTCTCTGGAAACACCATATATTTT.